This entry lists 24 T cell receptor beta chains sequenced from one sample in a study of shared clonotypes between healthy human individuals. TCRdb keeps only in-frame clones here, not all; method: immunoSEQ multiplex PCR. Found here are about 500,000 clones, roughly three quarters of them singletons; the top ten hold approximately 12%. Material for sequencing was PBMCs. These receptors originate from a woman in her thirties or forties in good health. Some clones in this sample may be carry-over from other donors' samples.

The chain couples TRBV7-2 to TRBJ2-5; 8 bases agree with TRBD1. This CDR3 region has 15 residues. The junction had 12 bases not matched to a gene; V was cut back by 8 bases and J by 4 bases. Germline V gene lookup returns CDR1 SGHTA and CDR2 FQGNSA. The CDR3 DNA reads TGTGCCAGCGCCCCATCCAGGGGGCTTGTAGAGACCCAGTACTTC. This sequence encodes CASAPSRGLVETQYF. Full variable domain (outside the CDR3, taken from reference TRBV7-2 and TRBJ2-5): GAGVSQSPSNKVTEKGKDVELRCDPISGHTALYWYRQSLGQGLEFLIYFQGNSAPDKSGLPSDRFSAERTGGSVSTLTIQRTQQEDSAVYLCASAPSRGLVETQYFGPGTRLLVL.

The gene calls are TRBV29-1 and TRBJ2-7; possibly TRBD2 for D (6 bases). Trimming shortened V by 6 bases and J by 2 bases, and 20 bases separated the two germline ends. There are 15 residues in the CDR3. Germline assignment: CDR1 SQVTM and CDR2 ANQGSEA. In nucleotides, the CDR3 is TGCAGCGTCGCAGGGAGGCAGGAGAGGCCCTACGAGCAGTACTTC. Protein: CSVAGRQERPYEQYF.

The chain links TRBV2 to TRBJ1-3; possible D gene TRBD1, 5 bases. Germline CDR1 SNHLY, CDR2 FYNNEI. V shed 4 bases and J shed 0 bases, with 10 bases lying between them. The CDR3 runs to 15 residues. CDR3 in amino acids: CASSGRGSSGNTIYF. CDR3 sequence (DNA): TGTGCCAGCAGTGGGAGGGGCAGCTCTGGAAACACCATATATTTT.

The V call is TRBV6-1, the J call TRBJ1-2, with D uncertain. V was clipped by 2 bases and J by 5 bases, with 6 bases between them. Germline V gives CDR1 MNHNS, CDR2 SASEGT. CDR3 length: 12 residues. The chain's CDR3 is CASSERGYGYTF. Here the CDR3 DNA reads TGTGCCAGCAGTGAACGGGGTTATGGCTACACCTTC.

CDR3 sequence (DNA): TGTGCCAGCAGCTTAGTAGGCGGGACATACAATGAGCAGTTCTTC. This sequence encodes CASSLVGGTYNEQFF. The chain carries TRBV11-2 and TRBJ2-1; D could derive from TRBD1 or TRBD2 (6 bases each). CDR1 is SGHAT and CDR2 is FQNNGV in the germline V gene. This CDR3 spans 15 amino acids. The V gene lost 1 base and the J gene lost 4 bases, with 11 bases spanning the gap.

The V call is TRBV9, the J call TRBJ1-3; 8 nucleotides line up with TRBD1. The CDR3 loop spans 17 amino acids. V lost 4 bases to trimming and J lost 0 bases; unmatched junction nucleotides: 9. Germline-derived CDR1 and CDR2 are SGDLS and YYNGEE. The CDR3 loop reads CASSTRQGRFSGNTIYF. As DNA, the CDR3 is TGTGCCAGCAGCACCCGACAGGGGAGGTTCTCTGGAAACACCATATATTTT.

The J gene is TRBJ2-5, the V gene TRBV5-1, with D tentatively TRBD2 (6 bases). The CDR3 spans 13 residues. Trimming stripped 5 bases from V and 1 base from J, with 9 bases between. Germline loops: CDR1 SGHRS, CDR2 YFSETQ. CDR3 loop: CASSRGIQETQYF. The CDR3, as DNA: TGCGCCAGCAGTCGGGGGATCCAAGAGACCCAGTACTTC.

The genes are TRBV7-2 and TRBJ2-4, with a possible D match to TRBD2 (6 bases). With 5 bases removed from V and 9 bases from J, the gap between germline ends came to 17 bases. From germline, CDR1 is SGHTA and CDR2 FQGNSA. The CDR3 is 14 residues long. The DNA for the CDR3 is TGTGCCAGCAGCCTAGGGGCGGGGAGCAGCATTCAGTACTTC. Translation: CASSLGAGSSIQYF. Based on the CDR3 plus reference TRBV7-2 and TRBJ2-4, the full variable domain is GAGVSQSPSNKVTEKGKDVELRCDPISGHTALYWYRQSLGQGLEFLIYFQGNSAPDKSGLPSDRFSAERTGGSVSTLTIQRTQQEDSAVYLCASSLGAGSSIQYFGAGTRLSVL.

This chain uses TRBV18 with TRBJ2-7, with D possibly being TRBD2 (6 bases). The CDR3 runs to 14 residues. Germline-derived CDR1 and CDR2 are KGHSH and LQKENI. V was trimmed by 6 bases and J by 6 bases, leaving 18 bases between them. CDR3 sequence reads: CASSTSGRDGEQYF. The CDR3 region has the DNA TGTGCCAGCTCCACTTCCGGGAGAGACGGCGAGCAGTACTTC. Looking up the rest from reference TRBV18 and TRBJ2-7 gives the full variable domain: NAGVMQNPRHLVRRRGQEARLRCSPMKGHSHVYWYRQLPEEGLKFMVYLQKENIIDESGMPKERFSAEFPKEGPSILRIQQVVRGDSAAYFCASSTSGRDGEQYFGPGTRLTVT.

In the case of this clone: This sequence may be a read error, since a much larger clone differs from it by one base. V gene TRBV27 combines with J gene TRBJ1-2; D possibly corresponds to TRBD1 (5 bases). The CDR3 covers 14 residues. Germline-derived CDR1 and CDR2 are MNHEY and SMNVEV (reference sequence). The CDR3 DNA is TGTGCCAGCAGTTACAAGCCCGGGGCGGGTGGCTGCACCTTC. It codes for CASSYKPGAGGCTF.

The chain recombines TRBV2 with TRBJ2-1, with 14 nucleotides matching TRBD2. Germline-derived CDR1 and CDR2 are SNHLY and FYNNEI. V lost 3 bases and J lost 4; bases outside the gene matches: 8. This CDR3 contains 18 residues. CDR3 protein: CASSEGLAGAPEYNEQFF. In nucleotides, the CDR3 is TGTGCCAGCAGTGAGGGACTAGCGGGAGCCCCGGAGTACAATGAGCAGTTCTTC.

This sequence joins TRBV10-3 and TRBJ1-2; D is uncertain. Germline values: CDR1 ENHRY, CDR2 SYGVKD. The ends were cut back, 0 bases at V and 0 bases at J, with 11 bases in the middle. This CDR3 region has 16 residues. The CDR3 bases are TGTGCCATCAGTGAGTCTGGAGGGATAGCTAACTATGGCTACACCTTC. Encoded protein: CAISESGGIANYGYTF.

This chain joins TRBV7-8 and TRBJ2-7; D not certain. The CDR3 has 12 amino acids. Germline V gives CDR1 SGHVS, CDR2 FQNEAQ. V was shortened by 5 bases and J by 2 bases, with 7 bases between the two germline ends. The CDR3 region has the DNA TGTGCCAGCAGCCATGAGGCCTACGAGCAGTACTTC. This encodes CASSHEAYEQYF.

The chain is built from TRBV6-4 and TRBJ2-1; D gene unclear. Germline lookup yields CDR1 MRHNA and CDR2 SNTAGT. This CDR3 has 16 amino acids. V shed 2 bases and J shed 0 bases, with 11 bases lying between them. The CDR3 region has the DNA TGTGCCAGCAGTGACACGGCAACAAGCTCCTACAATGAGCAGTTCTTC. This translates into CASSDTATSSYNEQFF.

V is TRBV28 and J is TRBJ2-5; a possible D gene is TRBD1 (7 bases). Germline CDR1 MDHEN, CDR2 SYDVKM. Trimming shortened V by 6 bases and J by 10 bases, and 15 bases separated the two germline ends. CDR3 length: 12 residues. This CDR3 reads CASSEQGGSQYF. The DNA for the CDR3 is TGTGCCAGCAGCGAGCAGGGGGGTAGCCAGTACTTC.

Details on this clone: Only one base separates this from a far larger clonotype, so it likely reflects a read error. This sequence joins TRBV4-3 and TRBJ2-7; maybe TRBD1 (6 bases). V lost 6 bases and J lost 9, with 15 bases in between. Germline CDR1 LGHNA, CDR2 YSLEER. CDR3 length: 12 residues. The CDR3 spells CASSSQGWGQYF. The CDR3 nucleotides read TGCGCCAGCAGTTCACAGGGATGGGGGCAGTACTTC.

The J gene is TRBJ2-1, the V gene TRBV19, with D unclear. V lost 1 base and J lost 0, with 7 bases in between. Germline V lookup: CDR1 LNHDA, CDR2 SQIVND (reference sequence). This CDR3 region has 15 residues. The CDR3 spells CASSIAVGSYNEQFF. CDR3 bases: TGTGCCAGTAGTATAGCGGTGGGCTCCTACAATGAGCAGTTCTTC. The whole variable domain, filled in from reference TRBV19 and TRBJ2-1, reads DGGITQSPKYLFRKEGQNVTLSCEQNLNHDAMYWYRQDPGQGLRLIYYSQIVNDFQKGDIAEGYSVSREKKESFPLTVTSAQKNPTAFYLCASSIAVGSYNEQFFGPGTRLTVL.

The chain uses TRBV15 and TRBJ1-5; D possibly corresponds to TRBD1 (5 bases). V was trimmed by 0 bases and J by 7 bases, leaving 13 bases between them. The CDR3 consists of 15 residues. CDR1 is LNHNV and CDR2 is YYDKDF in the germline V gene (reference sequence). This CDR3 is CATSRDKAEGQPQHF. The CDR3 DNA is TGTGCCACCAGCAGAGATAAGGCGGAGGGGCAGCCCCAGCATTTT.

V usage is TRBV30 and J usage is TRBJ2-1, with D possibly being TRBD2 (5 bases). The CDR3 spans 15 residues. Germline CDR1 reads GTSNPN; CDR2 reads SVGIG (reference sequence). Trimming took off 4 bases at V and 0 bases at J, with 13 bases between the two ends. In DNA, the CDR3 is TGTGCCTGGACCCTTAACGGGAACTCCTACAATGAGCAGTTCTTC. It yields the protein CAWTLNGNSYNEQFF.

The CDR3 reads CASSSPTSGSSYEQYF. The CDR3 DNA is TGTGCCAGCAGTTCCCCGACTAGCGGGAGCTCCTACGAGCAGTACTTC. This chain links TRBV6-6 with TRBJ2-7; 12 nucleotides align to TRBD2. V dropped 4 bases and J dropped 0; count of bases not matched to a gene: 4. The CDR3 extends over 16 amino acids. CDR1 MNHNY and CDR2 SVGAGI come from the germline V gene (reference sequence).

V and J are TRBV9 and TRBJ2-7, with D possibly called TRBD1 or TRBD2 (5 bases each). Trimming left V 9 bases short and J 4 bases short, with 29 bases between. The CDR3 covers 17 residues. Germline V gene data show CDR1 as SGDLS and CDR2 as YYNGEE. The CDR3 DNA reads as TGTGCCACCTACGTCGGCGGGCCGCCAGGGCCCTCGTACGAGCAGTACTTC. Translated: CATYVGGPPGPSYEQYF.

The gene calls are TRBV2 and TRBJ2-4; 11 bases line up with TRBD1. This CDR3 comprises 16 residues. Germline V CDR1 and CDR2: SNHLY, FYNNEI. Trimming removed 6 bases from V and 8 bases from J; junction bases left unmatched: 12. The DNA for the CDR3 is TGTGCCAGCAGACCGGGACAGGGGGTCGGTCTAGACATTCAGTACTTC. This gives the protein CASRPGQGVGLDIQYF.

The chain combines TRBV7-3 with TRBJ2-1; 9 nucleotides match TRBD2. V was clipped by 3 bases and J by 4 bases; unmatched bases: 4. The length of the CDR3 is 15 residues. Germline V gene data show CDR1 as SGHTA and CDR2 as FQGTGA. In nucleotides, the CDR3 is TGTGCCAGCAGCTTTCTAGCGGGGTCTTACAATGAGCAGTTCTTC. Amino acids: CASSFLAGSYNEQFF.

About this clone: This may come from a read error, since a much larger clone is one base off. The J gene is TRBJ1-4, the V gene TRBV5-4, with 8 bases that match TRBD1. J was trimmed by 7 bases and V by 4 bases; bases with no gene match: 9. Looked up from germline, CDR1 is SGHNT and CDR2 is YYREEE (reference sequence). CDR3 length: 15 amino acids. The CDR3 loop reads CASSHRQGRGEKLFF. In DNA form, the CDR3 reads TGTGCCAGCAGCCACAGACAGGGGAGGGGTGAAAAACTGTTTTTT.